The rows below give T cell receptor beta chains drawn from one sample of a study of blood T cell repertoires in COVID-19. Libraries were prepared by immunoSEQ multiplex PCR; TCRdb keeps only in-frame clonotypes and omits some of them. The sample contains some 26,000 clones, roughly 80% of which appear only once. Sequencing was performed on peripheral blood. The source is a man over 45 with active or convalescent COVID-19. The CDR3 runs from the conserved cysteine through the conserved F or W. The D gene is left open where the match is weak. Some rows have no size entry. The others give once, few or many, or a class for an expanded clone.

TRBV29-1	TRBJ2-1	TRBD2	13	-	TGCAGCGTATGGACTAGCTCCTACAATGAGCAGTTCTTC	CSVWTSSYNEQFF
TRBV5-1	TRBJ2-7	TRBD2	15	once	TGCGCCAGCGCAAGACTAGCGGGAGATTCCTACGAGCAGTACTTC	CASARLAGDSYEQYF
TRBV10-1	TRBJ2-2	TRBD1	17	-	TGCGCCAGCAGTGAGTCCCGGACAGGGGCGAACACCGGGGAGCTGTTTTTT	CASSESRTGANTGELFF
TRBV10-3	TRBJ1-1	TRBD1	13	few	TGTGCCATCAGTATTGACAGGGGAACTGAAGCTTTCTTT	CAISIDRGTEAFF
TRBV4-2	TRBJ2-5	-	16	-	TGTGCCAGCAGCCCGCAGGTGGGGGGGCTCCAAGAGACCCAGTACTTC	CASSPQVGGLQETQYF
TRBV6-5	TRBJ2-7	TRBD2	14	once	TGTGCCAGCAGGGCACTAGCGGGATCTTACGAGCAGTACTTC	CASRALAGSYEQYF
TRBV2	TRBJ1-2	TRBD1	14	-	TGTGCCAGCAGAAGACAGGGGGCAGTTTATGGCTACACCTTC	CASRRQGAVYGYTF
TRBV21-1	TRBJ1-2	-	16	-	TGTGCCAGCAGCAAGTTCCGACAGGAGAGAATCTATGGCTACACCTTC	CASSKFRQERIYGYTF
TRBV7-8	TRBJ2-7	-	15	-	TGTGCCAGCAGCTTGGGGAGCGTCACCGCCTACGAGCAGTACTTC	CASSLGSVTAYEQYF
TRBV11-3	TRBJ2-7	TRBD2	20	-	TGTGCCAGCAGCTTAGATCTGAGGGTGCCCTGGACTAGCGGATTCTACGAGCAGTACTTC	CASSLDLRVPWTSGFYEQYF
TRBV6-5	TRBJ1-5	-	15	-	TGTGCCAGCAGTACCTACAGGGCTCCGAGGCAGCCCCAGCATTTT	CASSTYRAPRQPQHF
TRBV19	TRBJ1-3	-	16	-	TGTGCCAGTAGTAGTAGGGGTAGCCTCTCTGGAAACACCATATATTTT	CASSSRGSLSGNTIYF
TRBV5-1	TRBJ2-5	TRBD1	15	-	TGCGCCAGCAGCTTTCAGTCAGGGGGCATGGAGACCCAGTACTTC	CASSFQSGGMETQYF
TRBV20-1	TRBJ1-2	-	11	-	TGCAGTGCCTTGGGGGCGTCGGGCTACACCTTC	CSALGASGYTF
TRBV4-1	TRBJ2-1	-	16	-	TGCGCCAGCAGCCAAGAACTGGGAGGCCTCCTCAATGAGCAGTTCTTC	CASSQELGGLLNEQFF
TRBV5-1	TRBJ1-2	-	17	-	TGCGCCAGCAGCTTGGCCGCGGATGGCGGAGCTAACTATGGCTACACCTTC	CASSLAADGGANYGYTF
TRBV15	TRBJ1-3	-	15	-	TGTGCCACCAGCCAGACAGGCCCCTCTGGAAACACCATATATTTT	CATSQTGPSGNTIYF
TRBV18	TRBJ1-1	-	15	-	TGTGCCAGCTCACCATTACCAGGGGTCGAAACTGAAGCTTTCTTT	CASSPLPGVETEAFF
TRBV18	TRBJ2-7	TRBD2	13	once	TGTGCCAGCTCACCACGCTCTGGAGCGGGAGTTTACTTC	CASSPRSGAGVYF
TRBV7-9	TRBJ2-1	TRBD2	16	-	TGTGCCAGCAGCCCAGCGAGCGGGGGGGCCTACAATGAGCAGTTCTTC	CASSPASGGAYNEQFF
TRBV7-3	TRBJ2-1	TRBD2	13	once	TGTGCCAGCAGCACTAGGCTAGCGGATGAGCAGTTCTTC	CASSTRLADEQFF